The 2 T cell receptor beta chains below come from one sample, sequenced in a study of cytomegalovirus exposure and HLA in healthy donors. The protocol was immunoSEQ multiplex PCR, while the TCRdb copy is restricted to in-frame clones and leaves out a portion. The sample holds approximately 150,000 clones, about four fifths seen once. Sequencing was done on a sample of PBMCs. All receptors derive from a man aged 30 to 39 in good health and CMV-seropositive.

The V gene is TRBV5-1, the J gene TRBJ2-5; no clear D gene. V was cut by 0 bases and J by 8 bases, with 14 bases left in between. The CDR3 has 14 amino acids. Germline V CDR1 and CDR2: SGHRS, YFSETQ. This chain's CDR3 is CASSLVSLKRTQYF. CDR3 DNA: TGCGCCAGCAGCTTGGTTTCACTCAAGAGAACCCAGTACTTC.

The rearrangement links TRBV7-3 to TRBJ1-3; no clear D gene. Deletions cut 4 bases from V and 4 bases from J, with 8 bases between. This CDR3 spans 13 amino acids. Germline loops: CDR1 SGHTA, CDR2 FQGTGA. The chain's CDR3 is CASSSSTGNTIYF. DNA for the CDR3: TGTGCCAGCAGCTCGTCGACAGGAAACACCATATATTTT.